This T cell receptor beta chain was profiled in a study of graft-versus-host responses after intestinal transplantation. Study-level results: Recipient-marrow GvH clones were detected, some having first appeared in ileum or blood. Early post-transplant HvG declines tracked with peak circulating GvH clone levels.

Profiled with immunoSEQ multiplex PCR; TCRdb holds only in-frame clones, not every one. The sample lists about 150,000 clones; nearly 95% were seen once. This clone appeared once. What it binds is unknown. The CDR3 loop spans 14 amino acids. The V end was cut by 5 bases, the J end by 3 bases, with 13 bases between. The germline gives CDR1 SGHTA, CDR2 FQGTGA. The chain recombines TRBV7-3 with TRBJ2-5, with D possibly being TRBD1 (6 bases). The sequenced sample was unstimulated CD4+ T cells sorted from spleen or lymph node cells, obtained before intestinal transplant. This sequence was found in a human donor who received an intestinal transplant. CDR3 sequence: CASSRGHPEETQYF. CDR3 sequence (DNA): TGTGCCAGCAGCCGGGGACACCCCGAAGAGACCCAGTACTTC.